This T cell receptor (beta chain) was recorded in a study of CD8+ T cells in alopecia areata (dated by TCRdb to between 2017 and 2018). Describing the broader study: High-throughput TCRbeta sequencing was used to examine T cell clonal expansion in alopecia areata in both the C3H/HeJ mouse model and human patients. Scalp tissue and sorted CD4+ and CD8+ peripheral blood T cells from patchy and totalis/universalis alopecia areata patients and from healthy controls were covered by human TCRbeta sequencing. TCRbeta CDR3 regions were amplified by immunoSEQ multiplex PCR using 35 Vbeta forward and 13 Jbeta reverse primers. RNA was extracted with the PAXgene miRNA kit for fixed scalp, the miRNeasy kit for PBMCs, and the RNeasy kit for mouse skin. Scalp clonality was compared across normal scalp (n=4), patchy alopecia areata scalp (n=8), and alopecia totalis/universalis scalp (n=8).

Lesional scalp punch biopsies and peripheral blood were obtained from alopecia areata patients. PBMCs were separated by density centrifugation and stained for CD3, CD4 and CD8, after which CD4+ and CD8+ T cells were sorted on a FACSAria. Untreated alopecia areata patients were recruited as part of a multicenter biomarker study. For five biomarker-study patients, blood CD8+ T cells were further sorted into NKG2D-low and NKG2D-high fractions. This clone was seen a few times. The antigen this receptor binds is unknown. Per-nucleotide qualities are absent, and no much larger clonotype sits a single base away. Summary of the overall study and its limitations: Higher clonality and more expanded CD8+ clones were observed in lesional scalp than in normal scalp, particularly in alopecia totalis/universalis, a finding suggestive of antigenic drive. Scalp TCR repertoire analysis is complicated because resident alphabeta T cells in normal human skin are also sequenced, whereas mouse skin is dominated by gammadelta T cells. TCR sequences shared between patients were less clear than in mice, possibly partly because of HLA diversity in the patient population.

Library method: the immunoSEQ multiplex PCR assay. RNA was extracted from all samples and reverse transcribed into cDNA, which served as template for TCR sequencing. First-strand cDNA was synthesized using SuperScript III with a 2:1 mix of oligo-dT and random hexamers. Amplification bias was assessed with a synthetic immune receptor repertoire, and residual bias was removed computationally. The study's processing was this. Raw reads were preprocessed to remove errors, and CDR3 was defined by IMGT conventions from the conserved cysteine to phenylalanine. Clonality was computed by normalizing Shannon entropy by log2 of the number of productive unique TCRs and subtracting the result from 1. CD4 or CD8 identity of scalp clones was inferred by cross-referencing scalp TCRbeta sequences with sorted blood CD4 and CD8 repertoires. The source is immuneACCESS, and TCRdb retained only in-frame sequences with V and J called. Part of the clones is not carried over; for the studies checked, unresolved V genes explain less than half of this, and the remainder is unexplained. For V, J and clone size, that table is used; D and trimming come from the DNA. The sample table shows roughly 30,000 clones, and roughly 58% are seen once. The ten largest make up more than 15% of the sample.

CDR1 LNHDA and CDR2 SQIVND were looked up in the germline V gene (reference sequence). The CDR3 spans 14 residues, from the cysteine through the phenylalanine. Left in the record is the CDR3 DNA by itself, 42 bases read in frame from the first base. After removal of 5 bases from V and 5 bases from J, the junction retains 5 bases not matched to a gene. The chain uses TRBV19 and TRBJ2-7, with 11 junctional bases fitting TRBD2. Sequences were obtained from NKG2D-high CD8+ T cells sorted from blood. Sample cell subset or site, as interpreted from the label and publication: sorted CD8+ NKG2D-high blood T cells. The source is a human donor with alopecia areata. The CDR3 in this case is CASSLLAGVNEQYF. The DNA sequence is as follows: TGTGCCAGTAGTTTACTAGCGGGAGTGAACGAGCAGTACTTC. Joined to the reference TRBV19 and TRBJ2-7 proteins, this CDR3 gives the full variable domain: DGGITQSPKYLFRKEGQNVTLSCEQNLNHDAMYWYRQDPGQGLRLIYYSQIVNDFQKGDIAEGYSVSREKKESFPLTVTSAQKNPTAFYLCASSLLAGVNEQYFGPGTRLTVT.